This is a list of T cell receptor beta chains from one sample in a study of immune heterogeneity within non-small cell lung tumors. TCRdb ran MiXCR on the multiplex PCR reads and lists one entry per CDR3 protein. Of about 22,000 distinct CDR3 sequences listed, about 26% were seen once; the top ten hold 3.7%. The material sequenced was lung tumor tissue. The receptors shown here come from a man aged 35 to 55 with non-small cell lung cancer. CDR3s leave out the opening cysteine and the closing phenylalanine or tryptophan. Fields, in order: D gene, V gene, CDR3 protein. The D gene is left open where the match is weak.

-,TRBV28,ASSLWGRTFEDTQY
TRBD1,TRBV7-2,ASSARQGRYGYT
-,TRBV5-1,ASSLRGARATEAF
TRBD2,TRBV6-2/TRBV6-3,ASRTVTPSGGGYEQY
-,TRBV11-2,ASGPLVTEAF
TRBD1,TRBV19,ASRHRGNTEAF
-,TRBV24-1,ATSVGSYTDTQY
-,TRBV19,ASSLWGSNTEAF
-,TRBV6-5,ASSYSISREDTGELF
-,TRBV12-3/TRBV12-4,ASSYSGGSYTQY
-,TRBV12-3/TRBV12-4,ASSAVGRSQETQY
TRBD1,TRBV6-1,ASSRWWVSGGGYT
-,TRBV6-6,ASSYGVQGGYNEQF
-,TRBV13,ASSFWVTTYDQY
TRBD1,TRBV7-9,ASRNQGARREKLF
-,TRBV12-3/TRBV12-4,ASSLGVGYEQY
TRBD2,TRBV13,ASSSGDWGLAGLTDTQY
-,TRBV19,ASSIEYSGPAEAF
TRBD1,TRBV6-1,ASLRRTGTSNTEAF
-,TRBV20-1,SARGLVTSEQF
TRBD2,TRBV20-1,SAWTSGRASTDTQY
TRBD1,TRBV6-1,ASSSTGGSGYEQY
-,TRBV5-1,ASSLRTEEGYT
TRBD2,TRBV27,ASSPLAGGPGWAQY
-,TRBV11-3,ASSPNPPDTQY
-,TRBV12-3/TRBV12-4,ASTRRALETQY
-,TRBV20-1,SARVGMKRQSAYEQY
-,TRBV3-1,ASSQSSVTQY
-,TRBV7-8,ARASEGSYNEQF
TRBD1,TRBV20-1,SAPGGATNEKLL
-,TRBV19,ASRGGNSPLH
-,TRBV6-6,ASSYRRTYEQY
-,TRBV7-2,ASSFPETGNTEAF
TRBD2,TRBV10-3,AISESRQLAGSDTQY
TRBD2,TRBV6-1,ASASSGSHNEQF
-,TRBV20-1,SARTDWETQY
-,TRBV5-6,ASSLYRLGAAYGYT
-,TRBV10-3,ASAFNRDQGTQY
TRBD2,TRBV20-1,SASTRTSGHRSPGELF
TRBD1,TRBV5-1,ASSPRTGEGEKLF
-,TRBV11-3,ASSPGLKETQY
TRBD2,TRBV14,SSSSGTHWEQY